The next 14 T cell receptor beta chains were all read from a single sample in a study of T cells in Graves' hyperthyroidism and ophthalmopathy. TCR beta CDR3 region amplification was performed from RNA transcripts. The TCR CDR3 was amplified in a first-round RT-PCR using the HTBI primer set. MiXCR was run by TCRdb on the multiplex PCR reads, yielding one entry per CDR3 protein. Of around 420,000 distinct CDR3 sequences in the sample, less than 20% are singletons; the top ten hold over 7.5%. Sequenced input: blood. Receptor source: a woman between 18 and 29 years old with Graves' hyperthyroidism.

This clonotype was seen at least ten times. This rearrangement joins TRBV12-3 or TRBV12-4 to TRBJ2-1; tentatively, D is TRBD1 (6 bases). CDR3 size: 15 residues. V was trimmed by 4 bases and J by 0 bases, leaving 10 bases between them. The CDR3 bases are TGTGCCAGCAGTTACCAGGGGAGCTCCTACAATGAGCAGTTCTTC. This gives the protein CASSYQGSSYNEQFF.

CDR3 in amino acids: CASREGADTQYF. CDR3 coding DNA: TGTGCCAGCAGGGAAGGGGCTGATACGCAGTATTTT. The V and J genes are TRBV19 and TRBJ2-3; tentative D call: TRBD1 (5 bases). The CDR3 runs to 12 residues. Germline-derived CDR1 and CDR2 are LNHDA and SQIVND (reference sequence). Trimming took off 9 bases at V and 6 bases at J, with 13 bases between the two ends. The whole variable domain, filled in from reference TRBV19 and TRBJ2-3, reads DGGITQSPKYLFRKEGQNVTLSCEQNLNHDAMYWYRQDPGQGLRLIYYSQIVNDFQKGDIAEGYSVSREKKESFPLTVTSAQKNPTAFYLCASREGADTQYFGPGTRLTVL.

The CDR3 DNA sequence: TGTGCCAGCAGTAGGGGGGACAGGGAAGAGACCCAGTACTTC. Translated: CASSRGDREETQYF. The gene calls are TRBV27 and TRBJ2-5, with 9 positions matching TRBD1. Germline V gene data show CDR1 as MNHEY and CDR2 as SMNVEV (reference sequence). The CDR3 runs 14 residues. V gave up 5 bases and J gave up 3 bases; unmatched junction bases: 4.

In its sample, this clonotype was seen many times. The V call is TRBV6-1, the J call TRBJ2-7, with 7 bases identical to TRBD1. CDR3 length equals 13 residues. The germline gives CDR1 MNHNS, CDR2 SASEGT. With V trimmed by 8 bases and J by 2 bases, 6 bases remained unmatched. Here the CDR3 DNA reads TGTGCCAGCGTCCGGGACAGCCCCTACGAGCAGTACTTC. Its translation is CASVRDSPYEQYF.

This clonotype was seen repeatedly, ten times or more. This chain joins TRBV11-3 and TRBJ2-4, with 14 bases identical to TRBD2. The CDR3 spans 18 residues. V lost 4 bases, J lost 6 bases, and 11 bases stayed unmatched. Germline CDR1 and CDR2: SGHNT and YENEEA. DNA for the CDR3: TGTGCCAGCAGCTCGTCTCCGACTAGCGGGAGGGAGAGAAACATTCAGTACTTC. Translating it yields CASSSSPTSGRERNIQYF.

The CDR3 sequence: CASSGGNGQPQHF. CDR3 in DNA: TGCGCCAGCAGTGGAGGGAACGGTCAGCCCCAGCATTTT. The J gene is TRBJ1-5, the V gene TRBV10-1; no clear D gene. Germline V CDR1 and CDR2: WNHNN, SYGVQD (reference sequence). V was cut by 4 bases and J by 6 bases, with 10 bases left in between. The CDR3 runs 13 residues.

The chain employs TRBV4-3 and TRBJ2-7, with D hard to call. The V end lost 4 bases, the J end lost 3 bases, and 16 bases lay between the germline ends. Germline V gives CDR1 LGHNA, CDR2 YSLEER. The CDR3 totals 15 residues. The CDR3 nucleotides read TGCGCCAGCAGCCCATCCCTAGTGGGGATCTACGAGCAGTACTTC. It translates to CASSPSLVGIYEQYF.

The CDR3 DNA reads TGTGCCAGCAGAACAGGACAGGGAGCAAACTATGGCTACACCTTC. The encoded protein is CASRTGQGANYGYTF. The chain joins TRBV6-1 to TRBJ1-2, with 8 bases matching TRBD1. The CDR3 is 15 amino acids. Looked up from germline, CDR1 is MNHNS and CDR2 is SASEGT. V lost 6 bases and J lost 2; bases outside the gene matches: 8.

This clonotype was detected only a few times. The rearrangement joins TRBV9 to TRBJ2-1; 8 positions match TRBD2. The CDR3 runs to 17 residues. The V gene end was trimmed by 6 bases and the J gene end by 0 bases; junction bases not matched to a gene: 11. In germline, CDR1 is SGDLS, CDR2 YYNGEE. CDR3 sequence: CASTRRLATSSYNEQFF. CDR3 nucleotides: TGTGCCAGCACCAGACGACTAGCGACAAGCTCCTACAATGAGCAGTTCTTC. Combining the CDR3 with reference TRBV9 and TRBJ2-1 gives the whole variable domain DSGVTQTPKHLITATGQRVTLRCSPRSGDLSVYWYQQSLDQGLQFLIQYYNGEERAKGNILERFSAQQFPDLHSELNLSSLELGDSALYFCASTRRLATSSYNEQFFGPGTRLTVL.

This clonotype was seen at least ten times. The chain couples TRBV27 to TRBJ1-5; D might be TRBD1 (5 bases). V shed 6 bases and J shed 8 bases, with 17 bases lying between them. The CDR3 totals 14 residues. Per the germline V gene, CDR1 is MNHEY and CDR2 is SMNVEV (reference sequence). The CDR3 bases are TGTGCCAGCAGCCGAACTGAGGGGAAGGAGCCCCAGCATTTT. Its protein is CASSRTEGKEPQHF.

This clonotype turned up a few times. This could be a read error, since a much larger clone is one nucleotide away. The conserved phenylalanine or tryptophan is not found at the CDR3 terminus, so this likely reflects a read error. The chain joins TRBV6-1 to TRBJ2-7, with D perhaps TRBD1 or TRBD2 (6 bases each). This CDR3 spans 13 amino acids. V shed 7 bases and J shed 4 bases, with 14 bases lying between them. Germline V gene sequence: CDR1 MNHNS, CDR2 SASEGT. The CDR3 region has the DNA TGTGCCAGCATCAGAGGGGGGATGTACGAGCAGTACCTC. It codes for CASIRGGMYEQYL.

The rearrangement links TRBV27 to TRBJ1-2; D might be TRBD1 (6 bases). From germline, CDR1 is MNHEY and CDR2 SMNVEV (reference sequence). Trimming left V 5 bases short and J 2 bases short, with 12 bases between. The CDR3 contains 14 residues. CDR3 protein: CASSLRDKNYGYTF. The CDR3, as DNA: TGTGCCAGCAGTCTCCGGGACAAAAACTATGGCTACACCTTC.

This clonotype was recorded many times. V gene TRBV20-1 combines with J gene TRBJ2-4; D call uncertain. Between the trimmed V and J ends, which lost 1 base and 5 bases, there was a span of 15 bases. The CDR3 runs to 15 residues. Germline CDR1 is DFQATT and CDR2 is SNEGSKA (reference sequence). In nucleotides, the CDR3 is TGCAGTGCTAGAGGATGGCAGTCAGAGCAAAACATTCAGTACTTC. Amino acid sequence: CSARGWQSEQNIQYF.

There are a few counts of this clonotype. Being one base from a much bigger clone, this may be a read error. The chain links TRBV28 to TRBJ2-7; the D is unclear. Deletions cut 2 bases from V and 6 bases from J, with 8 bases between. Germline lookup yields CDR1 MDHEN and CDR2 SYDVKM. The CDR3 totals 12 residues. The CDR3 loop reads CASSLTPCEQYF. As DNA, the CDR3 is TGTGCCAGCAGTTTAACTCCCTGCGAGCAGTACTTC.